This T cell receptor beta chain stems from a study of CD8 T cells in Susac syndrome. Broader study findings: The number of individuals included in the study's TCR sequencing and HLA analysis was acknowledged as relatively small.

CD8+ and CD4+ T cells were negatively isolated; TEMRA cells were FACS-enriched. V was clipped by 6 bases and J by 6 bases, with 14 bases between them. The CDR3 has 14 amino acids. Germline V gene data show CDR1 as KGHDR and CDR2 as SFDVKD. Random hexamers primed reverse transcription of about 0.5 to 1 ug RNA. The authors amplified TCR beta CDR3 across 54 Vbeta and 13 Jbeta using immunoSEQ multiplex PCR. TCRdb redid the calling of the immunoSEQ multiplex PCR reads with MiXCR, one entry per CDR3 protein. The data show some 180,000 distinct CDR3 sequences, approximately 95% seen once. Concerning this clonotype itself: Its specificity is unknown.

The gene calls are TRBV24-1 and TRBJ1-5, with a possible D match to TRBD1 (6 bases). This TCR came from a human donor in good health. The sequencing sample was made of CD4+ T cells from PBMCs. The CDR3 nucleotides read TGTGCCACCAGTCAACAGGGTACGAGTCAGCCCCAGCATTTT. Its translation: CATSQQGTSQPQHF.